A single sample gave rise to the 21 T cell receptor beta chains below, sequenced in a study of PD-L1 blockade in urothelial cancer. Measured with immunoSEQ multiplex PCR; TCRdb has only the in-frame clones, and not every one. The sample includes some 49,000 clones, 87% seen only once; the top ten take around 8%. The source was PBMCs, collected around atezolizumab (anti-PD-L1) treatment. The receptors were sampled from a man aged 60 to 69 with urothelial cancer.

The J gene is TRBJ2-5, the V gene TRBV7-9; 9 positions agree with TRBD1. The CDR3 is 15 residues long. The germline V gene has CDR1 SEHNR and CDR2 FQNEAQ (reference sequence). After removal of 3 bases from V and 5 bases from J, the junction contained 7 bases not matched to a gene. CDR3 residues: CASSFGRDRAETQYF. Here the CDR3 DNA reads TGTGCCAGCAGCTTCGGCCGGGACAGGGCGGAGACCCAGTACTTC.

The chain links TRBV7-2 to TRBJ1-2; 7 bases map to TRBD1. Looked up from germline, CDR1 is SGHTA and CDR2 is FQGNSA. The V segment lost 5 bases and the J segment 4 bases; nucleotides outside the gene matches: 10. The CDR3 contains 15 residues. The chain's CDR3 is CASSLRTGTLYGYTF. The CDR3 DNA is TGTGCCAGCAGCCTGAGGACAGGAACCCTCTATGGCTACACCTTC.

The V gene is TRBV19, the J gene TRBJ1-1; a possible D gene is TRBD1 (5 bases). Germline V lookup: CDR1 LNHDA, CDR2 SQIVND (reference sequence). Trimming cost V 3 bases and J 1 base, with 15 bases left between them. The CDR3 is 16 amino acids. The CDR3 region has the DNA TGTGCCAGTAGTATGCTGACAGTCAGCTCGAACACTGAAGCTTTCTTT. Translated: CASSMLTVSSNTEAFF.

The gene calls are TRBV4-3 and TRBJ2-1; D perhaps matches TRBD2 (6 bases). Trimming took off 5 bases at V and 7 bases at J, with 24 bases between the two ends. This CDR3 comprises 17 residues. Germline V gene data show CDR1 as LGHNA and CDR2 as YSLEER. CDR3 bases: TGCGCCAGCAGCAACTCAAGGCGGGGACCCCAAGGGAATGAGCAGTTCTTC. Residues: CASSNSRRGPQGNEQFF.

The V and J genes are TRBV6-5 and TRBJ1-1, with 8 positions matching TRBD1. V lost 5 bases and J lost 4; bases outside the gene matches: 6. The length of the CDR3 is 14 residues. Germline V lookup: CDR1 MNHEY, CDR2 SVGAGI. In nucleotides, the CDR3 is TGTGCCAGCAGTAATAAGCAGGGGGCCACTGAAGCTTTCTTT. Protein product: CASSNKQGATEAFF.

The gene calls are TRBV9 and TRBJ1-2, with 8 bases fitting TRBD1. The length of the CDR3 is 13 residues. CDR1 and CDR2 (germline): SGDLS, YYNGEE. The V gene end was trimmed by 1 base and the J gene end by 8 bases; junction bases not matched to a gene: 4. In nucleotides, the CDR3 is TGTGCCAGCAGCGTAAGGACAGGGAACGGCTACACCTTC. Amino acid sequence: CASSVRTGNGYTF.

Here the CDR3 reads CASRRDRWNTGELFF. As DNA, the CDR3 is TGTGCCAGCAGAAGAGACAGGTGGAACACCGGGGAGCTGTTTTTT. This sequence joins TRBV6-1 and TRBJ2-2; weak D call: TRBD1 (6 bases). The CDR3 contains 15 residues. Trimming took 6 bases from V and 1 from J, leaving 12 bases between them. Per germline, CDR1 MNHNS and CDR2 SASEGT.

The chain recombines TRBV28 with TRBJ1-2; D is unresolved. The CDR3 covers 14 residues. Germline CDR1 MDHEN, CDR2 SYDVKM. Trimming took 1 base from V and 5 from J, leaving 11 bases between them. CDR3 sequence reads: CASSLFTVWYGYTF. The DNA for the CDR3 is TGTGCCAGCAGTTTATTTACGGTTTGGTATGGCTACACCTTC.

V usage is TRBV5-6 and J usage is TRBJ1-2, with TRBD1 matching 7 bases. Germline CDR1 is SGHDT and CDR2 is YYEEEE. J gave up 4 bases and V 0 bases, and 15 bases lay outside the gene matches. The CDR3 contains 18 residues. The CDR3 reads CASSLGPSRTGWTYGYTF. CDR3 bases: TGTGCCAGCAGCTTGGGCCCCTCCCGGACAGGATGGACCTATGGCTACACCTTC.

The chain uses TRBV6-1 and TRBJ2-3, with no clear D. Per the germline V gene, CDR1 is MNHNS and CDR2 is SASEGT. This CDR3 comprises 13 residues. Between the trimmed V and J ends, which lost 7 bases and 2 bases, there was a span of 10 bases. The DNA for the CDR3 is TGTGCCAGCATGGCAGTCCCCACAGATACGCAGTATTTT. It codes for CASMAVPTDTQYF.

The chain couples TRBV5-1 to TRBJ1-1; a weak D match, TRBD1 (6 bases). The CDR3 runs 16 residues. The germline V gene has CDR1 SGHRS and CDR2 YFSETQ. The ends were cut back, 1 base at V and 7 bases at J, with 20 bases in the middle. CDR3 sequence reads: CASSLRGYEEEGEAFF. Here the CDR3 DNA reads TGCGCCAGCAGCTTGAGGGGGTACGAGGAAGAAGGTGAAGCTTTCTTT. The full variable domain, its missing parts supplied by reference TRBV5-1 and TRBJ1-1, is KAGVTQTPRYLIKTRGQQVTLSCSPISGHRSVSWYQQTPGQGLQFLFEYFSETQRNKGNFPGRFSGRQFSNSRSEMNVSTLELGDSALYLCASSLRGYEEEGEAFFGQGTRLTVV.

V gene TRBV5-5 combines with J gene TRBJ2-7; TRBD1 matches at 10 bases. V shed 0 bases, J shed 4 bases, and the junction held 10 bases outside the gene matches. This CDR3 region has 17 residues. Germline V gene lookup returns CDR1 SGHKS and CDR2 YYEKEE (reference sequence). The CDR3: CASSLGGSGQGVYEQYF. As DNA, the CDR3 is TGTGCCAGCAGCTTGGGAGGCTCCGGACAGGGGGTATACGAGCAGTACTTC.

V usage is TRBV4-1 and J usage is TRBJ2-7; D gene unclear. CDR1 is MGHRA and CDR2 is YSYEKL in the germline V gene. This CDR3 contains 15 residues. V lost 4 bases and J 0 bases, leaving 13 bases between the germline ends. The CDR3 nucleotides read TGCGCCAGCAGCCCCACACCCCGTAACTCCTACGAGCAGTACTTC. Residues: CASSPTPRNSYEQYF.

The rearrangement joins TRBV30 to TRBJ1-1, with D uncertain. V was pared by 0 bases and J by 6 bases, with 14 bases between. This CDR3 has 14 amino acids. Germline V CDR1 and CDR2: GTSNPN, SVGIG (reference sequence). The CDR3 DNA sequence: TGTGCCTGGAGTGTAAATTCTCAGGCTTCTGAAGCTTTCTTT. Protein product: CAWSVNSQASEAFF.

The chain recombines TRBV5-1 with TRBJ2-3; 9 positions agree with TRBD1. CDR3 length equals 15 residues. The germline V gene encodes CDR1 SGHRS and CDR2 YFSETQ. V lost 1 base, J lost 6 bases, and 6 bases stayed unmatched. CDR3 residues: CASSLRGQGQDTQYF. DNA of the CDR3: TGCGCCAGCAGCTTGAGAGGACAGGGGCAGGATACGCAGTATTTT.

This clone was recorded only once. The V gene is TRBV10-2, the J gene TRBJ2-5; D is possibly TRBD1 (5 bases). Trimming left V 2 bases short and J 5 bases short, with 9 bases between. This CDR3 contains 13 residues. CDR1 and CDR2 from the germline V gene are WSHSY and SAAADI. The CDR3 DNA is TGCGCCAGCAGTGAGGCAAAGGGGGAGACCCAGTACTTC. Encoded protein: CASSEAKGETQYF.

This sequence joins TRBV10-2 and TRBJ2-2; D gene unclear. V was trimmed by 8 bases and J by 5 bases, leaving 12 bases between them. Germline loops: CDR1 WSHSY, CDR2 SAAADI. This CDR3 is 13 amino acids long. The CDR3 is CASSLSRTGELFF. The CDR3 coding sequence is TGCGCCAGCTCCCTCTCCCGTACCGGGGAGCTGTTTTTT.

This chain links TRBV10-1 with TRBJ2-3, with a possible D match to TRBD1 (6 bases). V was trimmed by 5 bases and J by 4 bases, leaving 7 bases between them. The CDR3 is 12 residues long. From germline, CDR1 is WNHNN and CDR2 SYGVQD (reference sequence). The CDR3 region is CASSKGADTQYF. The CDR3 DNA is TGCGCCAGCAGTAAGGGGGCAGATACGCAGTATTTT.

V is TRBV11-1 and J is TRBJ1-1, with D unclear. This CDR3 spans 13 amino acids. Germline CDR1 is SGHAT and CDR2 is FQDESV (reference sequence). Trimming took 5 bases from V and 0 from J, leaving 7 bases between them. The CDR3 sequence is CASSATLNTEAFF. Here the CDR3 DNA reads TGTGCCAGCAGCGCGACACTGAACACTGAAGCTTTCTTT.

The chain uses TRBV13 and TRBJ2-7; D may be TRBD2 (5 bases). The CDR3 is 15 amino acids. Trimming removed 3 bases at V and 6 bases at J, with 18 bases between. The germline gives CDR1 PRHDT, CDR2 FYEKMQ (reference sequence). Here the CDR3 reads CASSFRSASFFEQYF. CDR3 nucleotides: TGTGCCAGCAGCTTCAGGTCTGCTAGCTTTTTCGAGCAGTACTTC.

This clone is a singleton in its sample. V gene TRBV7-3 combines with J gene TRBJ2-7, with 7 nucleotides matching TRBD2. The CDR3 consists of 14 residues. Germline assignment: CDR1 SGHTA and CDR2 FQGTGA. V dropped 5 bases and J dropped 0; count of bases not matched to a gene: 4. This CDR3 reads CASSLGGYSYEQYF. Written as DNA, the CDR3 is TGTGCCAGCAGCCTCGGGGGGTACTCCTACGAGCAGTACTTC.